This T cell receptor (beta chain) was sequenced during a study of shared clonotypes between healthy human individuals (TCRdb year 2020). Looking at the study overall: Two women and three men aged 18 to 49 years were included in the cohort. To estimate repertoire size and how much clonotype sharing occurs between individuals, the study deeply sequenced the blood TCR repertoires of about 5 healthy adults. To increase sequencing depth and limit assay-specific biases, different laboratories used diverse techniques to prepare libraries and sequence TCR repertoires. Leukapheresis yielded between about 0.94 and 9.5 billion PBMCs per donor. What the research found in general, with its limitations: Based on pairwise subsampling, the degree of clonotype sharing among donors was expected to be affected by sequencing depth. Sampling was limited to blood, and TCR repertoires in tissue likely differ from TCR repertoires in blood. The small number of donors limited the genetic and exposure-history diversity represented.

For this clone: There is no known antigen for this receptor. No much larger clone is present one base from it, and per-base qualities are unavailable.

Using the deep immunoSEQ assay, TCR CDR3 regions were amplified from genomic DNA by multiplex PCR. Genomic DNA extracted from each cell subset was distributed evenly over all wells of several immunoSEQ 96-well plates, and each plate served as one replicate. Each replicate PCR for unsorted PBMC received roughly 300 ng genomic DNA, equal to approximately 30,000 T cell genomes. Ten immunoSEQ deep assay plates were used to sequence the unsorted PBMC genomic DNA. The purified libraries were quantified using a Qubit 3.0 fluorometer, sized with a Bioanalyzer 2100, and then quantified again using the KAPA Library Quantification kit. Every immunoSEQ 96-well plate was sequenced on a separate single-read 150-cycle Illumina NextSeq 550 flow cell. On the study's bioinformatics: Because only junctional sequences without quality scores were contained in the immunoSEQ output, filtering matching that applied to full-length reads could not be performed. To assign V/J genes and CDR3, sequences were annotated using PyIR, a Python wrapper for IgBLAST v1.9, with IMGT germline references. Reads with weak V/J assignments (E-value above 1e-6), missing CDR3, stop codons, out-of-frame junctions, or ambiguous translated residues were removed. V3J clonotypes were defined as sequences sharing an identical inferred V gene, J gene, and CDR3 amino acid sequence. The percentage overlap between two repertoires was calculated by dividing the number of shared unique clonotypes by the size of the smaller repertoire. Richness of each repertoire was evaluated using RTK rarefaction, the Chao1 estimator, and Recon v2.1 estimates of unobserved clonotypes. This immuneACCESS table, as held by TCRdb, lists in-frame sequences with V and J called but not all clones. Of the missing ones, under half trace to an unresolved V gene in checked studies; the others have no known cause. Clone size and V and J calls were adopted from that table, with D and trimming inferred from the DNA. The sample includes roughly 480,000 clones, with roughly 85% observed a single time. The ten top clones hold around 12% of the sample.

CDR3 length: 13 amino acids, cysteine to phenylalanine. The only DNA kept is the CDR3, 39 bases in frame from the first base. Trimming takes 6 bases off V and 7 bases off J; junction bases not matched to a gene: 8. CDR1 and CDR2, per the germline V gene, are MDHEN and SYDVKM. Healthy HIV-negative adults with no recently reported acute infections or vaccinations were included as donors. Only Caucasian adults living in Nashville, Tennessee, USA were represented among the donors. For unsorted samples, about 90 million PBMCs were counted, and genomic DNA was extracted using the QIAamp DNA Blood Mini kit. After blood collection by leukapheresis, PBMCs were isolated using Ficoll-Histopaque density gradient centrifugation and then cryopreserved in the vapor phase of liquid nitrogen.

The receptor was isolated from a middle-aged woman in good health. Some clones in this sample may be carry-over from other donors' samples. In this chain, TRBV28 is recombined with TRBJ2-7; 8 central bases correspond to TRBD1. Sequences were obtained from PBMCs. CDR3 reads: CASSPAGGGEQYF. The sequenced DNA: TGTGCCAGCAGCCCTGCAGGGGGCGGTGAGCAGTACTTC.